This TCR beta chain was identified during a study of blood T cell repertoires in COVID-19. Study summary: Some COVID-19 samples were acute and others convalescent; all came from the United States, Italy and Spain. PBMCs, B-cell-depleted T cells, or T cells were the source of the cDNA or gDNA that made up the material.

Per the study methods: Amplification from reference gene primers served as the basis for estimated nucleated cell counts. Assay used: immunoSEQ multiplex PCR; TCRdb lists only in-frame clones, some missing. V, J and clone size derive from that table, while D and trimming were established from the DNA sequence. The data hold 200,000 to 250,000 clones, with more than 75% observed a single time. Trimming removed 10 bases at V and 3 bases at J, with 16 bases between. This CDR3 spans 14 amino acids. Germline CDR1 is ENHRY and CDR2 is SYGVKD. This TCR came from a man at least 80 years old with acute or convalescent COVID-19. The sample was peripheral blood. The chain uses TRBV10-3 and TRBJ2-1; a possible D gene is TRBD2 (5 bases). CDR3 in DNA: TGTGCCACCAACGAGAGGGAACGCTACAATGAGCAGTTCTTC. This codes for CATNERERYNEQFF.